This T cell receptor (beta chain) derives from a study of CD8+ T cells in alopecia areata. Study-level information: Affected scalp percentage gauged treated patients' severity.

Investigators isolated RNA and reverse transcribed it into cDNA to act as the sequencing template. The table came from immunoSEQ multiplex PCR; TCRdb's copy has only in-frame clones and leaves some out. The sample holds a few hundred thousand clones, about 50% seen once. Noted treatment: oral pan-JAK inhibitor, 5-10 mg twice daily. The junction had 6 bases not matched to a gene; V was cut back by 7 bases and J by 4 bases. Per germline, CDR1 MNHEY and CDR2 SMNVEV (reference sequence). CDR3 size: 13 residues. V is TRBV27 and J is TRBJ1-2, with 7 bases matching TRBD1. The TCR originated in a human donor with alopecia areata. The sample was CD4+ T cells sorted from blood, taken at week 4, from a patient treated with tofacitinib. The CDR3 is CASTSDRTYGYTF. DNA for the CDR3: TGTGCCAGCACCTCGGACAGGACCTATGGCTACACCTTC.